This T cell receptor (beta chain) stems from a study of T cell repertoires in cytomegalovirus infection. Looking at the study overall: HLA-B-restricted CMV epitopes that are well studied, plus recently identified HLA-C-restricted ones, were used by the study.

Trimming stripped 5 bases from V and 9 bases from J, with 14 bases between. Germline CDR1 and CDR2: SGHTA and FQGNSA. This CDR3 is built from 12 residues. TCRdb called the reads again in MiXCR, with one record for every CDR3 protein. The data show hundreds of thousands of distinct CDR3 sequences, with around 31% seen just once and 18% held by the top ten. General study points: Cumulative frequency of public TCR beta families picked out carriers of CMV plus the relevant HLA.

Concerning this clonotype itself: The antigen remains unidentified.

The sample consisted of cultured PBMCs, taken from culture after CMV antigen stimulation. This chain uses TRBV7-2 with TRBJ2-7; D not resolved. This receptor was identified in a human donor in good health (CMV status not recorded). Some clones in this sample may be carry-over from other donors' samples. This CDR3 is CASSLRDMAQYF. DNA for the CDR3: TGTGCCAGCAGCCTCAGAGACATGGCGCAGTACTTC.